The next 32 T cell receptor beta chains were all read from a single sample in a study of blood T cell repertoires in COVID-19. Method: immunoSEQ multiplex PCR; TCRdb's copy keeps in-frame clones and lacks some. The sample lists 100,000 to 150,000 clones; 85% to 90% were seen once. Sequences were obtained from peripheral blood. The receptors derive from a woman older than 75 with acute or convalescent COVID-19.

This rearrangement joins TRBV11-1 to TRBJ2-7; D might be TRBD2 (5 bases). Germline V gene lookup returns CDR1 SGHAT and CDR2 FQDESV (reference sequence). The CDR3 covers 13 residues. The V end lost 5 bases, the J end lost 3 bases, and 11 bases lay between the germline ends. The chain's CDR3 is CASSRPGIYEQYF. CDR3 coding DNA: TGTGCCAGCAGCCGCCCGGGGATCTACGAGCAGTACTTC.

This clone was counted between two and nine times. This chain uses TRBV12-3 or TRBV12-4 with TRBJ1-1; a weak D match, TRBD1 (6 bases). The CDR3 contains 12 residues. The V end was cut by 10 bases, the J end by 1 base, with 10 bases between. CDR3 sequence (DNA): TGTGCCATCGTGACAGGGAACACTGAAGCTTTCTTT. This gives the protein CAIVTGNTEAFF.

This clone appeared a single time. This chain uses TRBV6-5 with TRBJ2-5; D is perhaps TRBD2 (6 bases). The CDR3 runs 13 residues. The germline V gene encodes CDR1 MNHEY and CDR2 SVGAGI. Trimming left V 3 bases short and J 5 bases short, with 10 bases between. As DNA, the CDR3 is TGTGCCAGCAGTTATGGAGGGTTTGAGACCCAGTACTTC. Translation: CASSYGGFETQYF.

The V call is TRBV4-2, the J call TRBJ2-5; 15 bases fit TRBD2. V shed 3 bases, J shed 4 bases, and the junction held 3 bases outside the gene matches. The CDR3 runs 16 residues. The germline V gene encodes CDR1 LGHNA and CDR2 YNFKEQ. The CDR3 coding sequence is TGTGCCAGCAGCCAGGGACTAGCGGGGGGTTCAGAGACCCAGTACTTC. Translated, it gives CASSQGLAGGSETQYF.

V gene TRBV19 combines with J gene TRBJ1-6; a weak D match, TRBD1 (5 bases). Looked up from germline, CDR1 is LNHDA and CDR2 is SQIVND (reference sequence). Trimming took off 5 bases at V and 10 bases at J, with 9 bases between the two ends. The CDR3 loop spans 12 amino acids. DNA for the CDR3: TGTGCCAGTAGTCCCAGGGCCTCACCCCTCCACTTT. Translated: CASSPRASPLHF.

The CDR3 DNA reads as TGTGCCAGCAGCCCTACGACAGGGGGCATCAAAAAACTGTTTTTT. Translating it yields CASSPTTGGIKKLFF. The genes are TRBV28 and TRBJ1-4; 10 nucleotides line up with TRBD1. Germline CDR1 is MDHEN and CDR2 is SYDVKM. This CDR3 has 15 amino acids. V lost 6 bases to trimming and J lost 9 bases; unmatched junction nucleotides: 10.

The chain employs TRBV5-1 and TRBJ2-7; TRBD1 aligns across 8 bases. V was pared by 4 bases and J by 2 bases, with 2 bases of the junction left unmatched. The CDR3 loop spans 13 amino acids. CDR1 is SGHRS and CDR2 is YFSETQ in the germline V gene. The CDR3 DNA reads TGCGCCAGCAGCCGGGGACAGGCCTACGAGCAGTACTTC. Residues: CASSRGQAYEQYF. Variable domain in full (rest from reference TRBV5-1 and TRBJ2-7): KAGVTQTPRYLIKTRGQQVTLSCSPISGHRSVSWYQQTPGQGLQFLFEYFSETQRNKGNFPGRFSGRQFSNSRSEMNVSTLELGDSALYLCASSRGQAYEQYFGPGTRLTVT.

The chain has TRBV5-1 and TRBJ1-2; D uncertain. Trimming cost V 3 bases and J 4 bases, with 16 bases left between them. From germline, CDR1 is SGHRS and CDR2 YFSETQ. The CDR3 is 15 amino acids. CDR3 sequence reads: CASSWAESPTYGYTF. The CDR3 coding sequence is TGCGCCAGCAGCTGGGCAGAAAGCCCTACCTATGGCTACACCTTC.

CDR3 nucleotide sequence: TGTGCCAGCAGCCCCTTAATGACAGTCGGCACTGAAGCTTTCTTT. Amino acid sequence: CASSPLMTVGTEAFF. The rearrangement uses TRBV3-1 (or the pseudogene TRBV3-2) and TRBJ1-1; a weak D match, TRBD1 (5 bases). The germline CDR1 and CDR2 sequences are LGHDT and YNNKEL (reference sequence). Trimming cost V 4 bases and J 4 bases, with 16 bases left between them. The CDR3 is made up of 15 amino acids.

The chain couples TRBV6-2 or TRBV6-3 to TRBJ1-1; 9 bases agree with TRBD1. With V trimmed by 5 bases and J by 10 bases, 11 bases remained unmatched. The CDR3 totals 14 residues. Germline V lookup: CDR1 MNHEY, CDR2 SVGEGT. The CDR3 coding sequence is TGTGCCAGCAGTGACCCGCGGGACAGGGAAGGAGCTTTCTTT. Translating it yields CASSDPRDREGAFF.

CDR3 bases: TGTGCCAGCTCCCCAGAGGGATTTAACACTGAAGCTTTCTTT. It translates to CASSPEGFNTEAFF. The chain is built from TRBV18 and TRBJ1-1; D ambiguous. This CDR3 spans 14 amino acids. Between the trimmed V and J ends, which lost 6 bases and 2 bases, there was a span of 13 bases. CDR1 KGHSH and CDR2 LQKENI come from the germline V gene.

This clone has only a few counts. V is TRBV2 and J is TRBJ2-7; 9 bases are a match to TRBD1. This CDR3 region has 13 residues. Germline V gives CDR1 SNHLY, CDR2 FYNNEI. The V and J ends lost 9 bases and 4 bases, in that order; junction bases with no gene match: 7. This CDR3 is CASSGTGRYEQYF. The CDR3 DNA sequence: TGTGCCAGTTCCGGGACAGGGCGTTACGAGCAGTACTTC.

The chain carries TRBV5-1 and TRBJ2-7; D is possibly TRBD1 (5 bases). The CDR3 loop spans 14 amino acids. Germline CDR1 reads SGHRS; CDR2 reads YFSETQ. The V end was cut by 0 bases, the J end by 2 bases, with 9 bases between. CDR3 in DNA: TGCGCCAGCAGCTTGGAGGGCAGGGCCTACGAGCAGTACTTC. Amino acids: CASSLEGRAYEQYF.

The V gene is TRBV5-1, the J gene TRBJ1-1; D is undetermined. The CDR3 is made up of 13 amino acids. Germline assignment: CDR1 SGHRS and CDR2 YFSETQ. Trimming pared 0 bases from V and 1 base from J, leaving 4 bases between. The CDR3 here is CASSLVKNTEAFF. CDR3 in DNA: TGCGCCAGCAGCTTGGTCAAGAACACTGAAGCTTTCTTT.

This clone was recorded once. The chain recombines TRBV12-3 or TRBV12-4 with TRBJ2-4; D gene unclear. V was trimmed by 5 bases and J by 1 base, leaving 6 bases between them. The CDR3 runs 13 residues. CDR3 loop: CASSLEAKNIQYF. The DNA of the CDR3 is TGTGCCAGCAGTCTTGAGGCCAAAAACATTCAGTACTTC.

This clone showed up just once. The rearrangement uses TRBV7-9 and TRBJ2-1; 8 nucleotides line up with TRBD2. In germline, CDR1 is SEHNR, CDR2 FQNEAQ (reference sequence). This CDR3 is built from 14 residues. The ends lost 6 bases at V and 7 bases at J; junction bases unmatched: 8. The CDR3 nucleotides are TGTGCCAGCAGAGTAGGCGGGGGGTGGAATGAGCAGTTCTTC. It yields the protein CASRVGGGWNEQFF.

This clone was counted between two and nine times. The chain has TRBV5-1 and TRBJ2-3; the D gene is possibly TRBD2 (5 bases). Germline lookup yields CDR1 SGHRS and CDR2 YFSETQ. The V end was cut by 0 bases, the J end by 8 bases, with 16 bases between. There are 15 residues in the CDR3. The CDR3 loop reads CASSLAPAGIGTQYF. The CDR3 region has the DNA TGCGCCAGCAGCTTGGCCCCAGCCGGGATCGGTACGCAGTATTTT.

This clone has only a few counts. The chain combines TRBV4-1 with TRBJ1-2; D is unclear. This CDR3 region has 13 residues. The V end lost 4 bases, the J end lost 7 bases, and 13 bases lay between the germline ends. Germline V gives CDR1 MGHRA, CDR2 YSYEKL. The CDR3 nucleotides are TGCGCCAGCAGCCCCCCTCGGGGAGTTGGCTACACCTTC. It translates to CASSPPRGVGYTF.

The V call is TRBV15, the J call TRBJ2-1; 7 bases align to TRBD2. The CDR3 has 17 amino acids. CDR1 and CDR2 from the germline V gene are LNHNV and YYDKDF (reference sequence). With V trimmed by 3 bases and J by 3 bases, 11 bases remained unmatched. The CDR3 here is CATSRGDTGGIYNEQFF. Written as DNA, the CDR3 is TGTGCCACCAGCAGGGGAGATACGGGGGGAATCTACAATGAGCAGTTCTTC.

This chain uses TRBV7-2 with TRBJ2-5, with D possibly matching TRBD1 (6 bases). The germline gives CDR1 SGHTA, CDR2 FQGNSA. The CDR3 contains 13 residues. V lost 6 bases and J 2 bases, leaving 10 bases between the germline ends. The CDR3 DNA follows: TGTGCCAGCAGACGAGGACAGCAAGAGACCCAGTACTTC. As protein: CASRRGQQETQYF.

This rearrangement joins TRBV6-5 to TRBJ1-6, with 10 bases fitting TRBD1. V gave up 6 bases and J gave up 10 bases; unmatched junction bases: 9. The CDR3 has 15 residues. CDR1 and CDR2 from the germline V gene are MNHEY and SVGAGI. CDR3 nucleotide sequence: TGTGCCAGCAGCCGAGGGACAGGGGCTAGCTCACCCCTCCACTTT. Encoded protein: CASSRGTGASSPLHF.

The CDR3 here is CASSLEVTRGYTF. The DNA of the CDR3 is TGTGCCAGCAGCTTAGAGGTGACGAGGGGCTACACCTTC. The chain carries TRBV7-9 and TRBJ1-2; D remains unclear. CDR1 and CDR2 (germline): SEHNR, FQNEAQ (reference sequence). Deletions cut 1 base from V and 8 bases from J, with 11 bases between. This CDR3 is built from 13 residues.

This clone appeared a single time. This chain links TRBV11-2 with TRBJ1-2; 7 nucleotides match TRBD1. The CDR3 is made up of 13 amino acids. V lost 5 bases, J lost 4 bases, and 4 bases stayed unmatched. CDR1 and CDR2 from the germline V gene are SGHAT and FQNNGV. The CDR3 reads CASSLGGPYGYTF. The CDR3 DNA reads TGTGCCAGCAGCCTAGGGGGCCCCTATGGCTACACCTTC.

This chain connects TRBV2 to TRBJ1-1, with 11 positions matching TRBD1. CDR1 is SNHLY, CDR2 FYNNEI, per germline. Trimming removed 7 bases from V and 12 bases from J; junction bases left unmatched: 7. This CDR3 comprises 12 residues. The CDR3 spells CASKDRGLATFF. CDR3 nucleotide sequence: TGTGCCAGCAAGGACAGGGGGCTCGCAACTTTCTTT.

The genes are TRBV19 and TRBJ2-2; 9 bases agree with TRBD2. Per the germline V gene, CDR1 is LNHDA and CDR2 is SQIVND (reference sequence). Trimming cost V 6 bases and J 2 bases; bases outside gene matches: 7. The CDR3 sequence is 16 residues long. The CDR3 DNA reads TGTGCCAGTAGCGGGGTACTAGCGGGTAACACCGGGGAGCTGTTTTTT. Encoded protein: CASSGVLAGNTGELFF.

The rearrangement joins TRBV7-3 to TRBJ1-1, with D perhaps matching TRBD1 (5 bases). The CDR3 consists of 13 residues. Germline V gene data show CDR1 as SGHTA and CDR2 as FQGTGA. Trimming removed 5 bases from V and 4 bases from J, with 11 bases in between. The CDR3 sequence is CASSLGQITEAFF. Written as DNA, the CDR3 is TGTGCCAGCAGCCTAGGACAAATCACTGAAGCTTTCTTT.

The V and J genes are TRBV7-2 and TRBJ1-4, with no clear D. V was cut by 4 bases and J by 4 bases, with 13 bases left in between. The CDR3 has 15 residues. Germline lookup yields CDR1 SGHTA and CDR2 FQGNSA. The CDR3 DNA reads TGTGCCAGCAGCTCTGAACGGGAGCATAATGAAAAACTGTTTTTT. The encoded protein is CASSSEREHNEKLFF.

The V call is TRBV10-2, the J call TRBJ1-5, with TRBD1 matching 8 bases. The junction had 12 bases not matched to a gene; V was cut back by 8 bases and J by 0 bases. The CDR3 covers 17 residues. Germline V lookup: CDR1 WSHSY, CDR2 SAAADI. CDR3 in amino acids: CASQGTGLIYSNQPQHF. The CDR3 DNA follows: TGCGCCAGCCAAGGGACAGGCCTTATTTATAGCAATCAGCCCCAGCATTTT.

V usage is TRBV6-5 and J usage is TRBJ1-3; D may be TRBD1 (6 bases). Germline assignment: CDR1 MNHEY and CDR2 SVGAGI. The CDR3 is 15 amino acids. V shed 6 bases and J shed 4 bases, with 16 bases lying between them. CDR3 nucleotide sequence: TGTGCCAGCAGCTTCCAGACAGGTGGCGGAAACACCATATATTTT. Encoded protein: CASSFQTGGGNTIYF.

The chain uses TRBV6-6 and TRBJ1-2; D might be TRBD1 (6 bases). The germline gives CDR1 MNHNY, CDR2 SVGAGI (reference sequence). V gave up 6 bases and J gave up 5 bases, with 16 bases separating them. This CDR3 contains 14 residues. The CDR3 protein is CASSNDRTPYGYTF. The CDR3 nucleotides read TGTGCCAGCAGCAATGACAGGACTCCGTATGGCTACACCTTC.

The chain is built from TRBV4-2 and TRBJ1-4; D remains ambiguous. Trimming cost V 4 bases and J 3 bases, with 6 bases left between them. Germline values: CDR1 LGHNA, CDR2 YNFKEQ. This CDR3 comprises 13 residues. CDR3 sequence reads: CASSRESNEKLFF. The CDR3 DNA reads TGTGCCAGCAGCCGGGAGTCTAATGAAAAACTGTTTTTT.

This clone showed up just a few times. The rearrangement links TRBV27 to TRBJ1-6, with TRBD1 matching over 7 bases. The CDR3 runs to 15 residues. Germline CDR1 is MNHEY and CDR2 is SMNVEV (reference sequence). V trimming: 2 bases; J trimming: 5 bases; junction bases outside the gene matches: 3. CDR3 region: CASSLDRVDNSPLHF. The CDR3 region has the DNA TGTGCCAGCAGTTTAGACAGGGTGGATAATTCACCCCTCCACTTT.